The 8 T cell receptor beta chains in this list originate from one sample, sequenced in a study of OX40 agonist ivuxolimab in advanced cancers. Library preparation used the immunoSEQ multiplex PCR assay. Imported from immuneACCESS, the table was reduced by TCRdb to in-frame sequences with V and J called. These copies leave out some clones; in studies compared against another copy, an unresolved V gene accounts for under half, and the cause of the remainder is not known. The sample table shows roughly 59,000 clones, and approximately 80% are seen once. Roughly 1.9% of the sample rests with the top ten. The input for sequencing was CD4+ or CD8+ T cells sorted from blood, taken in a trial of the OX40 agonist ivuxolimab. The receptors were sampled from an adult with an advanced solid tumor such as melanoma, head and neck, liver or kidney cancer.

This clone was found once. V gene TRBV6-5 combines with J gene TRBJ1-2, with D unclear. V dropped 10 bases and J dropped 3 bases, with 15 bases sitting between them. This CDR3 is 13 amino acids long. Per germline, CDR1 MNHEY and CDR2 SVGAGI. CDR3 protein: CATRTPDDYGYTF. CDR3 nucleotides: TGTGCCACGCGAACCCCGGATGACTATGGCTACACCTTC.

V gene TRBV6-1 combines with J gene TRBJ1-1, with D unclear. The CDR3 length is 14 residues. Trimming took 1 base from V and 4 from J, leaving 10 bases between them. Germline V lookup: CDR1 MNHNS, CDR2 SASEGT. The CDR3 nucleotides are TGTGCCAGCAGTGAAGGTTTACTAAGCACTGAAGCTTTCTTT. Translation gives CASSEGLLSTEAFF.

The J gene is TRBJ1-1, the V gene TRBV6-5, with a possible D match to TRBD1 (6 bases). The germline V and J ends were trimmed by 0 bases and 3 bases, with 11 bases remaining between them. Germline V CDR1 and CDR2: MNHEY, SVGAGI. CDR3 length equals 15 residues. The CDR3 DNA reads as TGTGCCAGCAGTTACTCGTGGCAGGGGCACACTGAAGCTTTCTTT. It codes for CASSYSWQGHTEAFF.

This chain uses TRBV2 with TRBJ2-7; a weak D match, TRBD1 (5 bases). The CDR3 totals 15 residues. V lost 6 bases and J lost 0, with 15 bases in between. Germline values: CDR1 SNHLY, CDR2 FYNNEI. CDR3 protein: CASRARARTSYEQYF. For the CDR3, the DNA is TGTGCCAGCAGGGCCAGGGCCAGAACCTCCTACGAGCAGTACTTC. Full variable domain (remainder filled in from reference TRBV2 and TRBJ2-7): EPEVTQTPSHQVTQMGQEVILRCVPISNHLYFYWYRQILGQKVEFLVSFYNNEISEKSEIFDDQFSVERPDGSNFTLKIRSTKLEDSAMYFCASRARARTSYEQYFGPGTRLTVT.

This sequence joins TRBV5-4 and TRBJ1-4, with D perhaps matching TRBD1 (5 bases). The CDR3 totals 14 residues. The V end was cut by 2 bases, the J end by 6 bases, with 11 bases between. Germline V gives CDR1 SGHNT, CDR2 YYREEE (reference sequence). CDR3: CASSLRGADEKLFF. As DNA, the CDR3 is TGTGCCAGCAGCTTAAGGGGCGCGGATGAAAAACTGTTTTTT.

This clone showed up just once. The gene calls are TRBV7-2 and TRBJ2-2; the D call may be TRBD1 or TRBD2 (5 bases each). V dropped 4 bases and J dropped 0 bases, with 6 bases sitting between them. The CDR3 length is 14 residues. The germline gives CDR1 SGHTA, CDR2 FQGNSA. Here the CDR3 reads CASSSGPNTGELFF. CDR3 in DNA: TGTGCCAGCAGCTCGGGACCGAACACCGGGGAGCTGTTTTTT.

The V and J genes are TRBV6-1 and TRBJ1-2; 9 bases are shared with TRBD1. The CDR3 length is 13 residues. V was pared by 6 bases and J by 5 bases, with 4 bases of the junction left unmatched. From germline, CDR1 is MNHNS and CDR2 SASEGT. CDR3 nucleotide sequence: TGTGCCAGCAGGACAGGGGGTAGATATGGCTACACCTTC. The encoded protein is CASRTGGRYGYTF.

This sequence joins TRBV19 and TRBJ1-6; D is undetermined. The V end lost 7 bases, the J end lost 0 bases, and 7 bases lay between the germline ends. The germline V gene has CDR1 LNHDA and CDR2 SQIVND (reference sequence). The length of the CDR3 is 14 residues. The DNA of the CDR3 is TGTGCCAGTACTTTCAGCTCCTATAATTCACCCCTCCACTTT. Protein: CASTFSSYNSPLHF.